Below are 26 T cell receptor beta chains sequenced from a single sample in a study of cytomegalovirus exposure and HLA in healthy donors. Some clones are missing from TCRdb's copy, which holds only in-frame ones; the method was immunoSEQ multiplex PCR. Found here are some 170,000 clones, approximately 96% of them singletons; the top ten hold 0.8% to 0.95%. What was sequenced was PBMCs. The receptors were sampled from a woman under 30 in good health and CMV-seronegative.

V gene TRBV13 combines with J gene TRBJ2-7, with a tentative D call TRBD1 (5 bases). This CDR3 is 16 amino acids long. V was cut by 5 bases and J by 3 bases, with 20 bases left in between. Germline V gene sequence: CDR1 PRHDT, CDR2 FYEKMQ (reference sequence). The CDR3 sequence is CASSVTDSSGIYEQYF. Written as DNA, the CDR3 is TGTGCCAGCAGCGTCACCGACAGCTCAGGTATCTACGAGCAGTACTTC.

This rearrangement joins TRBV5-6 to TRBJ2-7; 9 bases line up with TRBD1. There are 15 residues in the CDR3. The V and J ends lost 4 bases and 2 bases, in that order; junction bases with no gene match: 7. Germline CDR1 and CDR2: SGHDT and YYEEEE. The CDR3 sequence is CASSATGTGTYEQYF. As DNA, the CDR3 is TGTGCCAGCAGCGCCACCGGGACAGGGACCTACGAGCAGTACTTC.

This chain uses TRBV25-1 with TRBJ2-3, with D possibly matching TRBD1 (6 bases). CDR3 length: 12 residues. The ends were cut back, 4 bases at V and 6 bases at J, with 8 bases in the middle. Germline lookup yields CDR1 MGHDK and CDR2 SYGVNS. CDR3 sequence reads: CASSVQGDTQYF. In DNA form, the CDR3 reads TGTGCCAGCAGTGTTCAGGGGGATACGCAGTATTTT.

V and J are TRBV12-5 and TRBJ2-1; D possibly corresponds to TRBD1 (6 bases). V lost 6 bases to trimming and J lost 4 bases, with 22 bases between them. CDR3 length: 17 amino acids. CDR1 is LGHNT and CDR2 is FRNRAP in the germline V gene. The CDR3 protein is CASGSTRTDSFYNEQFF. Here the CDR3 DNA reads TGTGCTAGTGGGTCCACTAGGACAGATAGTTTTTACAATGAGCAGTTCTTC. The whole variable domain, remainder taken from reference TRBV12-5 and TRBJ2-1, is DARVTQTPRHKVTEMGQEVTMRCQPILGHNTVFWYRQTMMQGLELLAYFRNRAPLDDSGMPKDRFSAEMPDATLATLKIQPSEPRDSAVYFCASGSTRTDSFYNEQFFGPGTRLTVL.

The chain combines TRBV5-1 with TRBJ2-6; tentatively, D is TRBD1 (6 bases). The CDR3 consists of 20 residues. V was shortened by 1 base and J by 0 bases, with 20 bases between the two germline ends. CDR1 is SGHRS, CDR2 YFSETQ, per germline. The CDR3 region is CASSLPTGQARYSGANVLTF. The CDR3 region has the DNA TGCGCCAGCAGCTTGCCGACGGGACAAGCTAGGTACTCTGGGGCCAACGTCCTGACTTTC.

CDR3 amino acids: CASSQDQDSRVYGYTF. CDR3 DNA: TGCGCCAGCAGCCAAGATCAGGACAGCCGAGTCTATGGCTACACCTTC. The rearrangement links TRBV4-3 to TRBJ1-2, with D perhaps matching TRBD1 (6 bases). The V gene's germline CDR1 is LGHNA and CDR2 YSLEER. Deletions cut 0 bases from V and 4 bases from J, with 15 bases between. The CDR3 has 16 amino acids.

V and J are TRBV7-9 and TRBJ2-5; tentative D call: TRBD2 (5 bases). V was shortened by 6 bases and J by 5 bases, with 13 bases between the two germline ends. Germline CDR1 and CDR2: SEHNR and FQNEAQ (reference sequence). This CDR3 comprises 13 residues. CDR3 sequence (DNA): TGTGCCAGCAGTTTAACTAGGGCGGAGACCCAGTACTTC. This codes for CASSLTRAETQYF.

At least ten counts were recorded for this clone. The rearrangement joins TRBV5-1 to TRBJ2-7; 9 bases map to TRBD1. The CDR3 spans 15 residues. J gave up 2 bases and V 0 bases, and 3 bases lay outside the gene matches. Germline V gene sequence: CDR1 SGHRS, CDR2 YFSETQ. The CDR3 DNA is TGCGCCAGCAGCTTGGGGGACAGGGACGCCTACGAGCAGTACTTC. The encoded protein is CASSLGDRDAYEQYF.

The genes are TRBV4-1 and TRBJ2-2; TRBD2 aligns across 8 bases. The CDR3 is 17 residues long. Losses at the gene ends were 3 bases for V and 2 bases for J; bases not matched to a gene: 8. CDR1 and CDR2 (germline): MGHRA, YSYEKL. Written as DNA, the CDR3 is TGCGCCAGCAGCCAGTTTGTCGCGGGGGGCAACACCGGGGAGCTGTTTTTT. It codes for CASSQFVAGGNTGELFF.

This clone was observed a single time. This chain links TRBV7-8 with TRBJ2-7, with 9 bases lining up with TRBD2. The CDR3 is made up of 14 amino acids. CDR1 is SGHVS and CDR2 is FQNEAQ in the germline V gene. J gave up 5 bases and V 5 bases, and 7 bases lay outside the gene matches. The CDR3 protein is CASSLRWTSDEQYF. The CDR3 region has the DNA TGTGCCAGCAGCCTTAGATGGACTAGCGACGAGCAGTACTTC.

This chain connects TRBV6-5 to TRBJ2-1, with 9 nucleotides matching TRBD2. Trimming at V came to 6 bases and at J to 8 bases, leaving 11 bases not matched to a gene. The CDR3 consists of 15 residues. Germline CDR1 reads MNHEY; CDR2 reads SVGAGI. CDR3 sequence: CASRPGTSRRDEQFF. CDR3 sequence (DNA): TGTGCCAGCAGACCCGGGACTAGCCGAAGAGATGAGCAGTTCTTC.

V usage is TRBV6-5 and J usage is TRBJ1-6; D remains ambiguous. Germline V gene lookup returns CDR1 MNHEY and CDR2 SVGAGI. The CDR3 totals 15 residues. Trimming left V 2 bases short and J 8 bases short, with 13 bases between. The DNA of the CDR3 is TGTGCCAGCAGTTACGGACGGGGTTACGATTCACCCCTCCACTTT. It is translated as CASSYGRGYDSPLHF.

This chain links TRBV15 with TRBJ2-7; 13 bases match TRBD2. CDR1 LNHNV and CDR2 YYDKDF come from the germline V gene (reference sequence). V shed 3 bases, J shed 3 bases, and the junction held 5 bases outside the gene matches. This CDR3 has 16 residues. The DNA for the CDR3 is TGTGCCACCAGCAGGGAACTAGCGGGGGGGTACTACGAGCAGTACTTC. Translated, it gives CATSRELAGGYYEQYF.

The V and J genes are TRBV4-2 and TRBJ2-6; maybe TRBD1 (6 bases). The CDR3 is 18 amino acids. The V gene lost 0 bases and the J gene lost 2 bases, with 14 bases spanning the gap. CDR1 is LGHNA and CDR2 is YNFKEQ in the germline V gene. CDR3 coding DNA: TGTGCCAGCAGCCAAGAGACGGCCCAGGGGCCTGGGGCCAACGTCCTGACTTTC. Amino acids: CASSQETAQGPGANVLTF.

CDR3 protein: CASSILDRGSNQPQHF. CDR3 nucleotide sequence: TGTGCCAGTAGTATCCTCGACAGGGGAAGCAATCAGCCCCAGCATTTT. The chain links TRBV19 to TRBJ1-5, with TRBD1 matching over 8 bases. CDR3 length: 16 amino acids. CDR1 and CDR2 (germline): LNHDA, SQIVND (reference sequence). Trimming removed 3 bases from V and 1 base from J; junction bases left unmatched: 5.

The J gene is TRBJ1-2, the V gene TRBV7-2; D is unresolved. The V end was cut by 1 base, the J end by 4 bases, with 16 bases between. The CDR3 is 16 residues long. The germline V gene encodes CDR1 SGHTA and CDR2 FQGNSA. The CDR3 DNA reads TGTGCCAGCAGCTTAGGAGGCTCCCAGTACCTCTATGGCTACACCTTC. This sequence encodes CASSLGGSQYLYGYTF.

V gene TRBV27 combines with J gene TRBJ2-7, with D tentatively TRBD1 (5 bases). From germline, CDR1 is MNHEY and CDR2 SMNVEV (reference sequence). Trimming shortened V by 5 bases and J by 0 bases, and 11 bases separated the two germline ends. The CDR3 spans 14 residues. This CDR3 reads CASSKGKSSYEQYF. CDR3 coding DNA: TGTGCCAGCAGTAAGGGGAAGAGCTCCTACGAGCAGTACTTC.

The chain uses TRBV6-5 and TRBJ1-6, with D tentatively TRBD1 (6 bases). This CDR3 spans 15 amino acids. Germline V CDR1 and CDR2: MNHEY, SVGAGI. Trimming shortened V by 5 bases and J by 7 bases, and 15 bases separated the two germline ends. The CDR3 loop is CASSPPGGRNSPLHF. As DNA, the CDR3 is TGTGCCAGCAGTCCCCCGGGGGGGCGCAATTCACCCCTCCACTTT.

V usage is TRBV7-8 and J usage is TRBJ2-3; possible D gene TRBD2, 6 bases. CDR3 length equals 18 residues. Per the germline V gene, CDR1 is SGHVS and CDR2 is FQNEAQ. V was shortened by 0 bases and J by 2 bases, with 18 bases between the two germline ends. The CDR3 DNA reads TGTGCCAGCAGCTTAGCGTGGGGACTGGAATCATTCACAGATACGCAGTATTTT. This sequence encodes CASSLAWGLESFTDTQYF.

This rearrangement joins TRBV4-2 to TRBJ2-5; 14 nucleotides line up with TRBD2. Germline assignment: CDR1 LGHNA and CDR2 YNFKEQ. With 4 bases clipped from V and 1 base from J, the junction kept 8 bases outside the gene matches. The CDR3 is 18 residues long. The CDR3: CASSPRTSGGSIQETQYF. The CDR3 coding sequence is TGTGCCAGCAGCCCCCGGACTAGCGGGGGGTCTATCCAAGAGACCCAGTACTTC.

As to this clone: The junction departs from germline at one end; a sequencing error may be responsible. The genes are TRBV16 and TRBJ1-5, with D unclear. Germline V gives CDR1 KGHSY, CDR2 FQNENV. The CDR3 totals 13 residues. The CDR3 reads CASSQLTQRDANF. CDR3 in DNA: TGTGCCAGCAGCCAATTGACTCAACGCGACGCCAATTTT.

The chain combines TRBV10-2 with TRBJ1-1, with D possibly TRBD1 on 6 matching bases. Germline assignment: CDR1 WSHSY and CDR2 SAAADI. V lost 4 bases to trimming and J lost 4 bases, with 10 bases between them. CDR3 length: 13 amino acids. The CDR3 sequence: CASSVLGATEAFF. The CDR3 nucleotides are TGCGCCAGCAGTGTCTTGGGGGCCACTGAAGCTTTCTTT.

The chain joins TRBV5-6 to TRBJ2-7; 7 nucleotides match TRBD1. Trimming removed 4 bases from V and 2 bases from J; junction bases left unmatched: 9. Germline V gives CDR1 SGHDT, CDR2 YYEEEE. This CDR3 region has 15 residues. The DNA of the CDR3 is TGTGCCAGCAGCGAAGGACAGGAACGGACCTACGAGCAGTACTTC. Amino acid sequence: CASSEGQERTYEQYF.

CDR3 nucleotides: TGTGCCAGCAGCTCTCCGGGACAAGACAATCAGCCCCAGCATTTT. Translation: CASSSPGQDNQPQHF. V gene TRBV7-9 combines with J gene TRBJ1-5, with D maybe TRBD1 (6 bases). From germline, CDR1 is SEHNR and CDR2 FQNEAQ (reference sequence). V dropped 4 bases and J dropped 3 bases, with 13 bases sitting between them. This CDR3 is 15 amino acids long. Based on the CDR3 plus reference TRBV7-9 and TRBJ1-5, the full variable domain is DTGVSQNPRHKITKRGQNVTFRCDPISEHNRLYWYRQTLGQGPEFLTYFQNEAQLEKSRLLSDRFSAERPKGSFSTLEIQRTEQGDSAMYLCASSSPGQDNQPQHFGDGTRLSIL.

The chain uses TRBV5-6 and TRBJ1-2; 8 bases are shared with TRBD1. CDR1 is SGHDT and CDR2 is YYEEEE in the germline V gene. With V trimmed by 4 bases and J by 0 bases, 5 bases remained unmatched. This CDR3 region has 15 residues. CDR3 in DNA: TGTGCCAGCAGCCCTTCGGGACAGGCTAACTATGGCTACACCTTC. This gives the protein CASSPSGQANYGYTF.

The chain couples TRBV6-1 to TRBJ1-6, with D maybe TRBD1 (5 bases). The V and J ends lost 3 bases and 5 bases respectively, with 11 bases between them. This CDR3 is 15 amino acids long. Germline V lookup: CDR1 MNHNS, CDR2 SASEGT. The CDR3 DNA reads TGTGCCAGCAGTGAGTTTGGGGCGGATAATTCACCCCTCCACTTT. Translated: CASSEFGADNSPLHF.